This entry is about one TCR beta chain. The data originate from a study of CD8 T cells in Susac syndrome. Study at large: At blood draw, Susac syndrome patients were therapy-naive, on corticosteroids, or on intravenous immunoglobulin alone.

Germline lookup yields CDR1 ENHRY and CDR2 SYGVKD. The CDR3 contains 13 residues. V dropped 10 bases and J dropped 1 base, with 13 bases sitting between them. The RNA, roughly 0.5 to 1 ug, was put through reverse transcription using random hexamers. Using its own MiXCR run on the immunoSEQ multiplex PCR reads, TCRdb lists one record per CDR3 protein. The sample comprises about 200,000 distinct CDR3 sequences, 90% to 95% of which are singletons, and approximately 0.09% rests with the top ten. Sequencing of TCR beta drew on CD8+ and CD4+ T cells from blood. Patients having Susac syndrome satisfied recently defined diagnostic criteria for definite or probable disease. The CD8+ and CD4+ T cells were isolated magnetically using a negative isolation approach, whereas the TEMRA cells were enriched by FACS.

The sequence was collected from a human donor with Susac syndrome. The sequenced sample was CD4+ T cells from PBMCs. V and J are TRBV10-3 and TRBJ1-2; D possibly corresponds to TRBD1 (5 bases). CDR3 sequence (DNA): TGTGCCACCTCTGGGACCGGTAACTATGGCTACACCTTC. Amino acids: CATSGTGNYGYTF.